This T cell receptor (beta chain) was sequenced in a study of PD-1 blockade in classical Hodgkin lymphoma. CDR3 length: 14 amino acids. V was clipped by 3 bases and J by 10 bases, with 16 bases between them. Germline V gene sequence: CDR1 ENHRY, CDR2 SYGVKD. Clones were sequenced by immunoSEQ multiplex PCR, and TCRdb holds only the in-frame ones, with some missing. The sample yields tens of thousands of clones, roughly 78% seen once. Time point of the sample: cycle 4 day 1 (C4D1), after 6 weeks of nivolumab. Every patient had relapsed following autologous stem cell transplantation, and cohorts differed in brentuximab vedotin exposure.

The sample was peripheral blood mononuclear cells (PBMCs), taken before the fourth cycle of nivolumab. The source of this sequence is a human donor with classical Hodgkin lymphoma. The gene calls are TRBV10-3 and TRBJ2-1, with a possible D match to TRBD1 (6 bases). The CDR3 is CAISDPNRDEEQFF. The DNA for the CDR3 is TGTGCCATCAGTGACCCCAACAGGGATGAGGAGCAGTTCTTC.